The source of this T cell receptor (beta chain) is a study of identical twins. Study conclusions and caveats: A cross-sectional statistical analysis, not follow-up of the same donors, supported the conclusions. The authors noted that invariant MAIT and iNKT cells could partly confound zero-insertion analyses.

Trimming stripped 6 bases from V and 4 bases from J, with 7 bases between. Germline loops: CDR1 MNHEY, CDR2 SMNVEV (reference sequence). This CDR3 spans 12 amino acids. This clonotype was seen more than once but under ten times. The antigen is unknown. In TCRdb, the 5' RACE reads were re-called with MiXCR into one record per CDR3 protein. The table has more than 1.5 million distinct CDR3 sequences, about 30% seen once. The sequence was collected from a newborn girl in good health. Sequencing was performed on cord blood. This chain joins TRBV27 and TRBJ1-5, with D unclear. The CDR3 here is CASRSENQPQHF. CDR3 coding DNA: TGTGCCAGCAGGTCCGAAAATCAGCCCCAGCATTTT.